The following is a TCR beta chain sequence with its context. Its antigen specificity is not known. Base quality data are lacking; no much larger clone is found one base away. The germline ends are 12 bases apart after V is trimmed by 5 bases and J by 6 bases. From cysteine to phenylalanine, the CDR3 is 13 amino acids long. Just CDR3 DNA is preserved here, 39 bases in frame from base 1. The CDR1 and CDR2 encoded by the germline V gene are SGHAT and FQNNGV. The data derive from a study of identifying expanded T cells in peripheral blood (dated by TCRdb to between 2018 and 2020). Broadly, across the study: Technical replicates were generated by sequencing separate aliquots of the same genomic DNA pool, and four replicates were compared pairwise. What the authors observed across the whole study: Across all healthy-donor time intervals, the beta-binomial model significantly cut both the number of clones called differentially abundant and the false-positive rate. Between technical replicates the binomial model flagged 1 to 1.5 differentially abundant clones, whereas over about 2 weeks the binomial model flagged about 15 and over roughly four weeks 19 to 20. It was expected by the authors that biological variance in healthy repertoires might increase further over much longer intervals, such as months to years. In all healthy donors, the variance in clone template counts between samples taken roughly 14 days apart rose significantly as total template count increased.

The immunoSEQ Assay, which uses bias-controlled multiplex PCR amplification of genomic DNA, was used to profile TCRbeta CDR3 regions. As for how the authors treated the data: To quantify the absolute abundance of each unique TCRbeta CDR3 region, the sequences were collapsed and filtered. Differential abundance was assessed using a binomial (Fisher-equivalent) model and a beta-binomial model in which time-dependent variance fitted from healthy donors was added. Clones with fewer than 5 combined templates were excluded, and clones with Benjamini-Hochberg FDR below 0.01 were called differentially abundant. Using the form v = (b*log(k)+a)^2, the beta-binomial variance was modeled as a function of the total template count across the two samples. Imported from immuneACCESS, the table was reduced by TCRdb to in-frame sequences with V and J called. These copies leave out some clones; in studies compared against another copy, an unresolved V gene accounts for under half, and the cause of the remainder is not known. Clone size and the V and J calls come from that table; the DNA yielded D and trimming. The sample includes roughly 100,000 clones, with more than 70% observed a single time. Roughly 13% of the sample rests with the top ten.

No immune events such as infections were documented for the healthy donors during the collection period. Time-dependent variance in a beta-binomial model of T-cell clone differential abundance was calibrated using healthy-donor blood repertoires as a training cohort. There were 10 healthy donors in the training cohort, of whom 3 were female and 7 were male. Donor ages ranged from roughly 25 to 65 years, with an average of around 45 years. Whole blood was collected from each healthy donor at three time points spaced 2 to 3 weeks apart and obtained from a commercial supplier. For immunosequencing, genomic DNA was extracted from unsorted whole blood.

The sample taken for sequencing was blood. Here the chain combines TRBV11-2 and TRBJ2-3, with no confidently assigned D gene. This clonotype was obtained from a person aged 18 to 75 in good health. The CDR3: CASSHEVQDTQYF. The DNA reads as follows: TGTGCCAGCAGCCACGAGGTTCAGGATACGCAGTATTTT. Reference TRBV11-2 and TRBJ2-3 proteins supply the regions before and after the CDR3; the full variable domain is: EAGVAQSPRYKIIEKRQSVAFWCNPISGHATLYWYQQILGQGPKLLIQFQNNGVVDDSQLPKDRFSAERLKGVDSTLKIQPAKLEDSAVYLCASSHEVQDTQYFGPGTRLTVL.